The clone carrying this T cell receptor beta chain was counted many times. Its specificity is unknown. CDR1 and CDR2 (germline): SGHTA, FQGNSA. CDR3 length: 15 residues. V dropped 5 bases and J dropped 0 bases, with 11 bases sitting between them. The data are from a study of human T cells and chemical hapten exposure. Study-wide points: Controls formed significantly fewer large CDR3 similarity clusters than expanded TCRs did. Alopecia affecting every donor means their immune response may not match healthy people's.

This sample's time point: patch test 2, 6 weeks after DPC sensitization. The treatment here: therapeutic diphenylcyclopropenone sensitization with weekly scalp DPC. MiXCR, applied by TCRdb to the RACE reads, yields one record per CDR3 protein. Seen here are a few hundred thousand distinct CDR3 sequences, over 6% observed once, and the top ten hold around 6%. This TCR came from a woman between 18 and 29 years old with alopecia areata. Some clones in this sample may be carry-over from other donors' samples. The rearrangement links TRBV7-2 to TRBJ1-3; D is unclear. The input for sequencing was whole blood, taken in connection with sensitization to the hapten diphenylcyclopropenone (DPC). CDR3 residues: CASSVSYGSGNTIYF. The CDR3 bases are TGTGCCAGCAGCGTTAGTTATGGCTCTGGAAACACCATATATTTT.